These 20 T cell receptor beta chains share one sample of origin, sequenced in a study of control samples from healthy donors and cancer patients. This table comes from immunoSEQ multiplex PCR, and its TCRdb copy is limited to in-frame clones, with some not included. The sample lists around 180,000 clones; roughly 88% were seen once. Sequencing used blood. These TCRs come from a young woman in good health.

J is TRBJ2-5 and V is TRBV7-9, with 11 positions matching TRBD1. The CDR3 contains 16 residues. V lost 4 bases and J lost 2; bases outside the gene matches: 6. Per germline, CDR1 SEHNR and CDR2 FQNEAQ (reference sequence). This chain's CDR3 is CASSSHRDRGQETQYF. The CDR3 DNA follows: TGTGCCAGCAGCTCCCACCGGGACAGGGGGCAAGAGACCCAGTACTTC.

The chain joins TRBV4-1 to TRBJ2-7; D might be TRBD2 (7 bases). Germline-derived CDR1 and CDR2 are MGHRA and YSYEKL. The CDR3 has 15 residues. Deletions cut 0 bases from V and 2 bases from J, with 11 bases between. In DNA form, the CDR3 reads TGCGCCAGCAGCCAAGATCTGGGGGGGCCCTACGAGCAGTACGTC. The encoded protein is CASSQDLGGPYEQYV.

This sequence joins TRBV18 and TRBJ1-3, with D unresolved. V was cut by 3 bases and J by 0 bases, with 3 bases left in between. The CDR3 sequence is 13 residues long. From germline, CDR1 is KGHSH and CDR2 LQKENI. CDR3 protein: CASSPYSGNTIYF. CDR3 sequence (DNA): TGTGCCAGCTCACCCTACTCTGGAAACACCATATATTTT.

The chain has TRBV6-1 and TRBJ2-1; D not resolved. From germline, CDR1 is MNHNS and CDR2 SASEGT. Trimming removed 1 base at V and 5 bases at J, with 6 bases between. The CDR3 contains 13 residues. The CDR3 here is CASSEVWNNEQFF. In DNA form, the CDR3 reads TGTGCCAGCAGTGAAGTTTGGAACAATGAGCAGTTCTTC.

The chain joins TRBV7-9 to TRBJ2-5; D is undetermined. V was shortened by 5 bases and J by 5 bases, with 12 bases between the two germline ends. The CDR3 contains 13 residues. Germline values: CDR1 SEHNR, CDR2 FQNEAQ (reference sequence). DNA for the CDR3: TGTGCCAGCAGCCTTACCACCCGGGAGACCCAGTACTTC. Its protein product is CASSLTTRETQYF.

A single count supports this clone. This chain links TRBV28 with TRBJ2-6; D might be TRBD1 (7 bases). Germline CDR1 MDHEN, CDR2 SYDVKM. This CDR3 has 16 amino acids. V lost 5 bases, J lost 1 base, and 12 bases lay in between. The CDR3 here is CASSQGGPSGANVLTF. CDR3 in DNA: TGTGCCAGCAGTCAGGGGGGCCCGTCTGGGGCCAACGTCCTGACTTTC.

CDR3 residues: CASSRRFDTEAFF. CDR3 coding DNA: TGTGCCAGCAGCCGCCGTTTCGACACTGAAGCTTTCTTT. This chain connects TRBV3-1 (or the pseudogene TRBV3-2) to TRBJ1-1, with D unclear. The CDR3 is made up of 13 amino acids. CDR1 LGHDT and CDR2 YNNKEL come from the germline V gene (reference sequence). The V end was cut by 4 bases, the J end by 3 bases, with 9 bases between.

A remark on this clone: One junction end disagrees with the germline gene, perhaps due to a read error. The V and J genes are TRBV7-7 and TRBJ2-7; D is perhaps TRBD2 (6 bases). The CDR3 is 14 residues long. Germline assignment: CDR1 SSHAT and CDR2 FNYEAQ (reference sequence). Written as DNA, the CDR3 is TGTGCTAGCAGCTTAGCGGAACAGAGCTACGAGCAGTACTTC. Amino acids: CASSLAEQSYEQYF.

This chain connects TRBV27 to TRBJ1-5; possibly TRBD1 for D (5 bases). Trimming shortened V by 5 bases and J by 4 bases, and 12 bases separated the two germline ends. Per the germline V gene, CDR1 is MNHEY and CDR2 is SMNVEV (reference sequence). This CDR3 spans 14 amino acids. DNA for the CDR3: TGTGCCAGCAGTCCCCGGGGGGAGAATCAGCCCCAGCATTTT. Translation: CASSPRGENQPQHF.

V is TRBV21-1 and J is TRBJ2-3. TRBV21-1 is a documented pseudogene. This CDR3 comprises 9 residues. Written as DNA, the CDR3 is TGTGCCAGCGGTGATACGCAGTATTTT. Protein: CASGDTQYF.

This sequence joins TRBV28 and TRBJ1-3; no definite D call. The CDR3 is 16 residues long. Germline V gives CDR1 MDHEN, CDR2 SYDVKM. Trimming left V 3 bases short and J 0 bases short, with 12 bases between. CDR3 protein: CASSFFLGLSGNTIYF. For the CDR3, the DNA is TGTGCCAGCAGTTTCTTCCTGGGCCTCTCTGGAAACACCATATATTTT.

The rearrangement joins TRBV7-8 to TRBJ1-5; perhaps TRBD1 as D (6 bases). CDR1 SGHVS and CDR2 FQNEAQ come from the germline V gene. The germline V and J ends were trimmed by 1 base and 5 bases, with 12 bases remaining between them. The CDR3 is made up of 15 amino acids. This chain's CDR3 is CASSLVGGSDQPQHF. The CDR3 DNA is TGTGCCAGCAGCTTAGTTGGGGGCAGCGATCAGCCCCAGCATTTT.

This chain joins TRBV19 and TRBJ2-5, with 8 bases aligning to TRBD2. Germline CDR1 reads LNHDA; CDR2 reads SQIVND (reference sequence). V lost 5 bases and J lost 8; bases outside the gene matches: 13. This CDR3 is 15 amino acids long. The DNA of the CDR3 is TGTGCCAGTAGTCCCCCCTTATCGGGAGGGGGAACCCAGTACTTC. Residues: CASSPPLSGGGTQYF.

The V gene is TRBV27, the J gene TRBJ1-5, with unresolved D. V gave up 5 bases and J gave up 0 bases, with 8 bases separating them. Germline V CDR1 and CDR2: MNHEY, SMNVEV (reference sequence). CDR3 length equals 14 residues. CDR3: CASSTLSSNQPQHF. The CDR3 nucleotides read TGTGCCAGCAGTACCCTAAGTAGCAATCAGCCCCAGCATTTT.

The genes are TRBV6-4 and TRBJ1-1; no clear D. Trimming left V 7 bases short and J 1 base short, with 13 bases between. This CDR3 contains 14 residues. Germline CDR1 is MRHNA and CDR2 is SNTAGT. The CDR3 sequence: CASKLTMGNTEAFF. The CDR3 coding sequence is TGTGCCAGCAAGTTGACAATGGGGAACACTGAAGCTTTCTTT.

This clone was observed once. The CDR3: CASSSGWDRGNSPLHF. The CDR3 DNA reads as TGTGCCAGCTCCTCAGGATGGGACAGGGGTAATTCACCCCTCCACTTT. The chain carries TRBV5-4 and TRBJ1-6; TRBD1 matches at 10 bases. Germline V gene data show CDR1 as SGHNT and CDR2 as YYREEE (reference sequence). The CDR3 sequence is 16 residues long. V lost 7 bases to trimming and J lost 6 bases; unmatched junction nucleotides: 10.

The rearrangement joins TRBV5-1 to TRBJ1-6, with 8 nucleotides matching TRBD1. CDR3 length equals 16 residues. J lost 10 bases, V lost 3 bases, and 12 bases had no gene match. Germline loops: CDR1 SGHRS, CDR2 YFSETQ. The CDR3 protein is CASSSKTGAEGSPLHF. The CDR3 nucleotides read TGCGCCAGCAGCTCGAAGACAGGGGCAGAAGGATCACCCCTCCACTTT. Full variable domain (missing parts from reference TRBV5-1 and TRBJ1-6): KAGVTQTPRYLIKTRGQQVTLSCSPISGHRSVSWYQQTPGQGLQFLFEYFSETQRNKGNFPGRFSGRQFSNSRSEMNVSTLELGDSALYLCASSSKTGAEGSPLHFGNGTRLTVT.

This chain uses TRBV19 with TRBJ2-3; no clear D gene. Germline CDR1 and CDR2: LNHDA and SQIVND (reference sequence). Trimming removed 5 bases at V and 1 base at J, with 10 bases between. CDR3 length: 14 residues. CDR3 sequence reads: CASSSTIGTDTQYF. CDR3 DNA sequence: TGTGCCAGTAGTTCGACCATCGGCACAGATACGCAGTATTTT.

V gene TRBV6-5 combines with J gene TRBJ1-2, with D perhaps matching TRBD1 (6 bases). V gave up 4 bases and J gave up 2 bases, with 8 bases separating them. The CDR3 covers 13 residues. From germline, CDR1 is MNHEY and CDR2 SVGAGI. The CDR3 coding sequence is TGTGCCAGCAGTTTGGACAGAAACTATGGCTACACCTTC. Encoded protein: CASSLDRNYGYTF.

The rearrangement uses TRBV7-9 and TRBJ2-2, with 8 nucleotides matching TRBD1. Germline V lookup: CDR1 SEHNR, CDR2 FQNEAQ (reference sequence). The CDR3 consists of 17 residues. Trimming took 5 bases from V and 2 from J; bases not matched to a gene: 10. The CDR3 DNA reads TGTGCCAGCAGCCTGGACAGGGAGTTCAGCAACACCGGGGAGCTGTTTTTT. Protein sequence: CASSLDREFSNTGELFF. The full variable domain, with the rest looked up from reference TRBV7-9 and TRBJ2-2, is DTGVSQNPRHKITKRGQNVTFRCDPISEHNRLYWYRQTLGQGPEFLTYFQNEAQLEKSRLLSDRFSAERPKGSFSTLEIQRTEQGDSAMYLCASSLDREFSNTGELFFGEGSRLTVL.